A single sample is the source of the 17 T cell receptor beta chains below, sequenced in a study of T cell repertoires in cytomegalovirus infection. The antigens these receptors bind are not known. One entry per CDR3 protein, called by TCRdb with MiXCR from the reads. In the table there are roughly 700,000 distinct CDR3 sequences, about 33% of which are singletons. The specimen was cultured PBMCs, collected from culture after CMV antigen stimulation. These receptors all come from a human donor in good health (CMV status not recorded). Some clones in this sample may be carry-over from other donors' samples.

This rearrangement joins TRBV12-5 to TRBJ1-1; D possibly corresponds to TRBD1 (5 bases). V was trimmed by 5 bases and J by 4 bases, leaving 11 bases between them. The CDR3 spans 13 residues. CDR1 is LGHNT, CDR2 FRNRAP, per germline. The CDR3 reads CASGGGSGTEAFF. The DNA for the CDR3 is TGTGCTAGTGGTGGGGGTTCGGGCACTGAAGCTTTCTTT.

CDR3: CASSQGTSSSYEQYF. The CDR3 coding sequence is TGTGCCAGCAGCCAAGGGACTAGCTCCTCCTACGAGCAGTACTTC. The V and J genes are TRBV5-3 and TRBJ2-7; 9 bases are a match to TRBD2. TRBV5-3 is known as an ORF, though its function is uncertain. The CDR3 totals 15 residues. The junction had 9 bases not matched to a gene; V was cut back by 8 bases and J by 0 bases.

This clonotype was seen more than once but under ten times. The rearrangement links TRBV7-6 to TRBJ1-2, with 8 bases identical to TRBD1. V was clipped by 4 bases and J by 2 bases; unmatched bases: 9. The CDR3 length is 16 residues. Germline lookup yields CDR1 SGHVS and CDR2 FNYEAQ. The CDR3 protein is CASSYDTGGLNYGYTF. The CDR3 nucleotides are TGTGCCAGCAGCTATGACACAGGGGGGCTAAACTATGGCTACACCTTC.

This clonotype was detected a few times. The rearrangement links TRBV7-8 to TRBJ1-1, with D unclear. V lost 3 bases to trimming and J lost 5 bases, with 10 bases between them. This CDR3 contains 13 residues. CDR1 is SGHVS and CDR2 is FQNEAQ in the germline V gene. CDR3 sequence reads: CASSFTTETEAFF. The CDR3 region has the DNA TGTGCCAGCAGCTTCACCACTGAGACTGAAGCTTTCTTT.

The chain links TRBV4-1 to TRBJ2-5; 9 positions agree with TRBD1. The germline V gene encodes CDR1 MGHRA and CDR2 YSYEKL. The CDR3 runs to 14 residues. V gave up 6 bases and J gave up 5 bases; unmatched junction bases: 7. CDR3 region: CASSRTGVRETQYF. CDR3 DNA sequence: TGCGCCAGCAGTCGGACAGGGGTGAGGGAGACCCAGTACTTC.

The V call is TRBV2, the J call TRBJ2-1; TRBD2 aligns across 8 bases. The germline V gene encodes CDR1 SNHLY and CDR2 FYNNEI. The CDR3 loop spans 15 amino acids. V shed 6 bases and J 3 bases; nucleotides not matched to a gene: 7. The CDR3 protein is CASSRSGTSYNEQFF. The CDR3 DNA is TGTGCCAGCAGCCGCTCCGGGACTAGCTACAATGAGCAGTTCTTC.

The chain employs TRBV7-9 and TRBJ1-5; D is unresolved. CDR1 SEHNR and CDR2 FQNEAQ come from the germline V gene (reference sequence). This CDR3 is 15 amino acids long. V was clipped by 5 bases and J by 5 bases, with 16 bases between them. The CDR3 region is CASSPRGGLDQPQHF. The CDR3 nucleotides read TGTGCCAGCAGCCCCCGCGGAGGCTTGGATCAGCCCCAGCATTTT.

This rearrangement joins TRBV7-8 to TRBJ1-1, with a possible D match to TRBD1 (5 bases). The germline V gene has CDR1 SGHVS and CDR2 FQNEAQ. The length of the CDR3 is 14 residues. The V gene lost 0 bases and the J gene lost 6 bases, with 11 bases spanning the gap. Written as DNA, the CDR3 is TGTGCCAGCAGCTTAGCTGGAGGGGCCGCTGAAGCTTTCTTT. Protein: CASSLAGGAAEAFF.

This clonotype was recorded a few times. The chain joins TRBV28 to TRBJ2-5; D possibly matches TRBD1 or TRBD2 (5 bases each). V was pared by 5 bases and J by 7 bases, with 17 bases between. The CDR3 runs to 14 residues. Per the germline V gene, CDR1 is MDHEN and CDR2 is SYDVKM. Written as DNA, the CDR3 is TGTGCCAGCAGTCTCCCTTTGGGACGGGGGACCCAGTACTTC. Its translation is CASSLPLGRGTQYF.

This clonotype came up many times. V usage is TRBV11-2 and J usage is TRBJ1-1; unclear D gene. CDR3 length: 12 residues. Germline values: CDR1 SGHAT, CDR2 FQNNGV. The V end was cut by 0 bases, the J end by 8 bases, with 7 bases between. Written as DNA, the CDR3 is TGTGCCAGCAGCTTAGATCGAGGGGAAGCTTTCTTT. This codes for CASSLDRGEAFF.

V gene TRBV25-1 combines with J gene TRBJ2-7; D tentatively fits TRBD1 or TRBD2 (5 bases each). The V gene lost 1 base and the J gene lost 6 bases, with 7 bases spanning the gap. Germline CDR1 is MGHDK and CDR2 is SYGVNS. The CDR3 contains 12 residues. CDR3 DNA sequence: TGTGCCAGCAGTGAATTTGGGGGCGAGCAGTACTTC. This gives the protein CASSEFGGEQYF.

V and J are TRBV30 and TRBJ1-1; no clear D gene. CDR1 and CDR2 (germline): GTSNPN, SVGIG (reference sequence). The CDR3 runs to 12 residues. The V end was cut by 4 bases, the J end by 7 bases, with 13 bases between. The CDR3 bases are TGTGCCTGGACGGTCCGGGTGGGTGAAGCTTTCTTT. Encoded protein: CAWTVRVGEAFF.

This clonotype was recorded many times. V is TRBV12-3 or TRBV12-4 and J is TRBJ1-1; D not resolved. This CDR3 has 13 residues. Trimming removed 11 bases at V and 0 bases at J, with 13 bases between. CDR3 bases: TGTGCCGTCAAGTGGGAGTTGAACACTGAAGCTTTCTTT. It encodes CAVKWELNTEAFF.

The rearrangement joins TRBV7-2 to TRBJ2-5, with TRBD2 identical over 12 bases. The CDR3 runs 15 residues. Germline V gives CDR1 SGHTA, CDR2 FQGNSA. V lost 4 bases, J lost 5 bases, and 5 bases stayed unmatched. Here the CDR3 reads CASSSALAGGETQYF. The DNA for the CDR3 is TGTGCCAGCAGCTCCGCCCTAGCGGGAGGGGAGACCCAGTACTTC.

The rearrangement joins TRBV6-2 or TRBV6-3 to TRBJ1-2; no clear D. V was trimmed by 3 bases and J by 0 bases, leaving 11 bases between them. This CDR3 spans 15 amino acids. Germline V CDR1 and CDR2: MNHEY, SVGEGT. This CDR3 reads CASSYRVETNYGYTF. In DNA, the CDR3 is TGTGCCAGCAGTTATCGGGTGGAGACTAACTATGGCTACACCTTC.

This clonotype has just a few counts. The rearrangement joins TRBV10-3 to TRBJ1-5, with D uncertain. V lost 0 bases to trimming and J lost 2 bases, with 11 bases between them. The CDR3 runs to 16 residues. Germline V CDR1 and CDR2: ENHRY, SYGVKD. This CDR3 is CAISESWVQGNQPQHF. CDR3 DNA: TGTGCCATCAGTGAGTCCTGGGTTCAGGGCAATCAGCCCCAGCATTTT.

This sequence joins TRBV27 and TRBJ2-1; D possibly corresponds to TRBD2 (6 bases). Trimming took 0 bases from V and 14 from J, leaving 14 bases between them. The length of the CDR3 is 13 residues. CDR1 is MNHEY and CDR2 is SMNVEV in the germline V gene (reference sequence). This chain's CDR3 is CASSLSGRRGEFF. CDR3 DNA: TGTGCCAGCAGTTTATCTGGTAGACGCGGGGAGTTCTTC.